This T cell receptor beta chain was profiled in a study of patients and donors after allogeneic stem cell transplantation. TCRdb analysed the RT-PCR reads with MiXCR anew, one entry per CDR3 protein. The table has 80,000 to 90,000 distinct CDR3 sequences, 45% to 50% seen once. The clonotype originates from a human donor who was either an allogeneic HSCT recipient or a stem cell or donor lymphocyte infusion donor (not recorded which). It is not recorded whose cells these are; they may come from a transplant donor. Specimen: blood, either unsorted or a sorted T cell fraction (not recorded which).

The CDR3 nucleotides read TGTGCCATCAGTGAGAGAGGACAGCCCGATAATCAGCCCCAGCATTTT. This gives the protein CAISERGQPDNQPQHF. The chain has TRBV10-3 and TRBJ1-5, with a tentative D call TRBD1 (6 bases). V dropped 2 bases and J dropped 4 bases, with 15 bases sitting between them. The germline CDR1 and CDR2 sequences are ENHRY and SYGVKD. CDR3 length: 16 amino acids.